This TCR beta chain was captured by sequencing in a study of tissue T cells after allogeneic stem cell transplantation. CDR1 is MGHRA and CDR2 is YSYEKL in the germline V gene. The germline V and J ends were trimmed by 2 bases and 7 bases, with 12 bases remaining between them. The CDR3 loop spans 14 amino acids. Here immunoSEQ multiplex PCR was the method, and the copy in TCRdb shows in-frame clones only, minus some. The data show over 500 clones, with approximately 84% seen just once and under 25% held by the top ten. Study-level findings and limits: Few T cell clones were shared across patients, but motif clusters showed tissue-specific shared signatures.

About this clone itself: The antigen remains unidentified.

The source material was liver tissue, sampled at autopsy. The chain combines TRBV4-1 with TRBJ1-5; D is ambiguous. The receptor was derived from a female patient aged 40-75 years with steroid-refractory graft-versus-host disease after an allogeneic stem cell transplant. The T cells may partly be graft donor cells. The chain's CDR3 is CASSQQDFRQPQHF. In DNA, the CDR3 is TGCGCCAGCAGCCAACAGGACTTTAGGCAGCCCCAGCATTTT.